The entry that follows covers one T cell receptor (beta chain) sequence. As yet, its antigen is unknown. Germline CDR1 is SEHNR and CDR2 is FQNEAQ (reference sequence). V was trimmed by 5 bases and J by 3 bases, leaving 16 bases between them. The CDR3 length is 15 residues. These data belong to a study of cytomegalovirus exposure and HLA in healthy donors. Study-wide background: Earlier work reported 90 million to 120 million unique TCR beta sequences from 180 million or so T cells. Overall study findings and caveats: In an earlier analysis, about 87% or about 30%: the productive usage of most TCR beta V segments. With further analysis later on, most CMV-associated TCR beta chains appeared HLA-restricted.

Vbeta (60) and Jbeta (13) primers were used in the PCR. Method: immunoSEQ multiplex PCR; TCRdb's copy keeps in-frame clones and lacks some. The sample yields approximately 170,000 clones, 85% seen once. While unrecorded immune exposures were likely, the donors were nominally healthy when sampled. The rearrangement joins TRBV7-9 to TRBJ2-5; TRBD2 is a possible D gene (7 bases). The sequenced sample consisted of PBMCs. The sequence was collected from a boy aged 2 to 9 in good health and CMV-seronegative. CDR3 in amino acids: CASSTPGGAEETQYF. The CDR3 coding sequence is TGTGCCAGCAGCACCCCTGGGGGGGCAGAAGAGACCCAGTACTTC.